Listed below are T cell receptor beta chains from one sample, sequenced in a study of regulatory T cells. Method: immunoSEQ multiplex PCR; TCRdb's copy keeps in-frame clones and lacks some. The data contain 30,000 to 40,000 clones, around 91% of them singletons. The material sequenced was conventional CD4+ T cells sorted from blood. These receptors were collected from a young adult with CD3G deficiency. CDR3s include the opening cysteine and the closing phenylalanine or tryptophan. The D gene is left open where the match is weak. Not every row has a clone size; where given, it reads once, few, many or a size class.

D gene: TRBD1; J gene: TRBJ1-2; CDR3 length: 15; clone size: -; V gene: TRBV28; CDR3 protein: CASTDPGQGNYGYTF; CDR3 DNA: TGTGCCAGCACCGATCCGGGACAGGGCAACTATGGCTACACCTTC
D gene: -; J gene: TRBJ2-2; CDR3 length: 14; clone size: once; V gene: TRBV5-1; CDR3 protein: CASSPDPNTGELFF; CDR3 DNA: TGCGCCAGCAGCCCGGACCCGAACACCGGGGAGCTGTTTTTT
D gene: -; J gene: TRBJ2-7; CDR3 length: 12; clone size: -; V gene: TRBV28; CDR3 protein: CASNVRDTQQYF; CDR3 DNA: TGTGCCAGCAACGTGCGGGACACCCAGCAGTACTTC
D gene: -; J gene: TRBJ1-1; CDR3 length: 13; clone size: -; V gene: TRBV19; CDR3 protein: CASSAFMNTEAFF; CDR3 DNA: TGTGCCAGTTCCGCCTTCATGAACACTGAAGCTTTCTTT
D gene: TRBD1; J gene: TRBJ1-2; CDR3 length: 15; clone size: -; V gene: TRBV30; CDR3 protein: CAWTHTGTGNYGYTF; CDR3 DNA: TGTGCCTGGACCCACACCGGGACAGGGAATTATGGCTACACCTTC
D gene: -; J gene: TRBJ2-5; CDR3 length: 13; clone size: -; V gene: TRBV28; CDR3 protein: CASSSGTPPAQYF; CDR3 DNA: TGTGCCAGCAGTTCCGGGACTCCTCCGGCCCAGTACTTC
D gene: -; J gene: TRBJ1-1; CDR3 length: 12; clone size: -; V gene: TRBV7-9; CDR3 protein: CASSAWNTEAFF; CDR3 DNA: TGTGCCAGCAGCGCGTGGAACACTGAAGCTTTCTTT
D gene: -; J gene: TRBJ2-3; CDR3 length: 17; clone size: -; V gene: TRBV28; CDR3 protein: CASSLGSGGRVTDTQYF; CDR3 DNA: TGTGCCAGCAGTTTAGGGTCTGGAGGAAGAGTAACAGATACGCAGTATTTT
D gene: -; J gene: TRBJ1-4; CDR3 length: 15; clone size: -; V gene: TRBV11-2; CDR3 protein: CALWGVRANREKLFF; CDR3 DNA: TGTGCCCTCTGGGGCGTGCGGGCCAACAGGGAAAAACTGTTTTTT
D gene: -; J gene: TRBJ2-7; CDR3 length: 12; clone size: -; V gene: TRBV6-1; CDR3 protein: CASKGQFYEQYF; CDR3 DNA: TGTGCCAGCAAAGGACAGTTCTACGAGCAGTACTTC
D gene: TRBD1; J gene: TRBJ1-1; CDR3 length: 15; clone size: -; V gene: TRBV5-1; CDR3 protein: CASSYDRGRGTEAFF; CDR3 DNA: TGCGCCAGCAGCTATGACAGGGGGCGAGGAACTGAAGCTTTCTTT
D gene: TRBD2; J gene: TRBJ2-1; CDR3 length: 15; clone size: -; V gene: TRBV6-6; CDR3 protein: CASSWTSGGYNEQFF; CDR3 DNA: TGTGCCAGCAGTTGGACTAGCGGGGGGTACAATGAGCAGTTCTTC
D gene: TRBD1; J gene: TRBJ2-2; CDR3 length: 16; clone size: once; V gene: TRBV5-1; CDR3 protein: CASSEGTGDSTGELFF; CDR3 DNA: TGCGCCAGCAGCGAAGGGACAGGGGATAGCACCGGGGAGCTGTTTTTT
D gene: -; J gene: TRBJ2-3; CDR3 length: 13; clone size: -; V gene: TRBV18; CDR3 protein: CASSRDQGDTQYF; CDR3 DNA: TGTGCCAGCTCACGCGATCAAGGAGATACGCAGTATTTT
D gene: -; J gene: TRBJ1-5; CDR3 length: 15; clone size: -; V gene: TRBV28; CDR3 protein: CASSLSGFGNQPQHF; CDR3 DNA: TGTGCCAGCAGTTTATCAGGGTTCGGCAATCAGCCCCAGCATTTT
D gene: TRBD2; J gene: TRBJ2-7; CDR3 length: 15; clone size: -; V gene: TRBV6-4; CDR3 protein: CASSDPSGPSYEQYF; CDR3 DNA: TGTGCCAGCAGTGACCCTAGCGGCCCTTCCTACGAGCAGTACTTC
D gene: -; J gene: TRBJ2-7; CDR3 length: 14; clone size: -; V gene: TRBV5-8; CDR3 protein: CASSGDRSSYEQYF; CDR3 DNA: TGTGCCAGCAGCGGCGACCGTAGCTCCTACGAGCAGTACTTC
D gene: -; J gene: TRBJ2-4; CDR3 length: 13; clone size: -; V gene: TRBV18; CDR3 protein: CASSDGAKNIQYF; CDR3 DNA: TGTGCCAGCTCTGACGGGGCCAAAAACATTCAGTACTTC
D gene: -; J gene: TRBJ2-7; CDR3 length: 14; clone size: -; V gene: TRBV28; CDR3 protein: CASSPLGVNYEQYF; CDR3 DNA: TGTGCCAGCAGTCCCCTAGGGGTCAACTACGAGCAGTACTTT
D gene: -; J gene: TRBJ2-7; CDR3 length: 13; clone size: -; V gene: TRBV28; CDR3 protein: CASSTGGLREQYF; CDR3 DNA: TGTGCCAGCTCAACTGGGGGCCTACGAGAGCAGTACTTC
D gene: TRBD2; J gene: TRBJ2-1; CDR3 length: 15; clone size: -; V gene: TRBV28; CDR3 protein: CASSFPSGRFREQFF; CDR3 DNA: TGTGCCAGCAGTTTCCCTAGCGGGAGGTTTCGTGAGCAGTTCTTC
D gene: -; J gene: TRBJ1-6; CDR3 length: 15; clone size: -; V gene: TRBV7-8; CDR3 protein: CASSLARGTDSPLHF; CDR3 DNA: TGTGCCAGCAGCTTAGCCCGGGGAACCGATTCACCCCTCCACTTT
D gene: -; J gene: TRBJ2-7; CDR3 length: 15; clone size: -; V gene: TRBV28; CDR3 protein: CASSLLQGFVGEQYF; CDR3 DNA: TGTGCCAGCAGTTTATTACAGGGTTTCGTTGGTGAGCAGTACTTC
D gene: -; J gene: TRBJ1-2; CDR3 length: 14; clone size: -; V gene: TRBV12-5; CDR3 protein: CGRGGGDRMGGYTF; CDR3 DNA: TGTGGACGCGGGGGGGGCGACCGAATGGGAGGCTACACCTTC
D gene: TRBD1; J gene: TRBJ2-2; CDR3 length: 11; clone size: -; V gene: TRBV30; CDR3 protein: CAWRDRGELFF; CDR3 DNA: TGTGCCTGGAGGGACAGGGGAGAGCTGTTTTTT
D gene: -; J gene: TRBJ2-7; CDR3 length: 14; clone size: -; V gene: TRBV10-3; CDR3 protein: CAISAGDTHYEQYF; CDR3 DNA: TGTGCCATCAGTGCAGGGGACACCCACTACGAGCAGTACTTC
D gene: -; J gene: TRBJ1-5; CDR3 length: 13; clone size: -; V gene: TRBV19; CDR3 protein: CASSINRDQPQHF; CDR3 DNA: TGTGCCAGTAGTATAAACAGGGACCAGCCCCAGCATTTT
D gene: -; J gene: TRBJ2-7; CDR3 length: 14; clone size: once; V gene: TRBV7-2; CDR3 protein: CASSLLQGPYEQYF; CDR3 DNA: TGTGCCAGCAGCCTACTACAGGGCCCCTACGAGCAGTACTTC
D gene: -; J gene: TRBJ1-2; CDR3 length: 14; clone size: -; V gene: TRBV6-6; CDR3 protein: CASRPHWTHHGYTF; CDR3 DNA: TGTGCCAGCAGACCCCATTGGACCCATCATGGCTACACCTTC
D gene: -; J gene: TRBJ1-2; CDR3 length: 13; clone size: -; V gene: TRBV6-1; CDR3 protein: CASSPTAGGGYTF; CDR3 DNA: TGTGCCAGCAGCCCCACTGCTGGGGGCGGCTACACCTTC
D gene: -; J gene: TRBJ1-5; CDR3 length: 12; clone size: -; V gene: TRBV27; CDR3 protein: CASSRTVQPQHF; CDR3 DNA: TGTGCCAGCAGTCGGACCGTTCAGCCCCAGCATTTT
D gene: -; J gene: TRBJ1-2; CDR3 length: 12; clone size: -; V gene: TRBV6-6; CDR3 protein: CASSGQAYGYTF; CDR3 DNA: TGTGCCAGCAGTGGTCAAGCTTATGGCTACACCTTC
D gene: -; J gene: TRBJ1-1; CDR3 length: 19; clone size: -; V gene: TRBV5-1; CDR3 protein: CASSLVPLISRGMNTEAFF; CDR3 DNA: TGCGCCAGCAGCTTGGTACCGTTAATTTCTAGGGGGATGAACACTGAAGCTTTCTTT
D gene: TRBD2; J gene: TRBJ2-3; CDR3 length: 15; clone size: -; V gene: TRBV28; CDR3 protein: CASSLPAGGTDTQYF; CDR3 DNA: TGTGCCAGCAGTTTACCGGCGGGAGGCACAGATACGCAGTATTTT
D gene: -; J gene: TRBJ1-5; CDR3 length: 13; clone size: few; V gene: TRBV5-1; CDR3 protein: CASSPGPDQPQHF; CDR3 DNA: TGCGCCAGCAGTCCCGGACCCGATCAGCCCCAGCATTTT
D gene: -; J gene: TRBJ2-2; CDR3 length: 18; clone size: -; V gene: TRBV18; CDR3 protein: CASSRSGGGQTNTGELFF; CDR3 DNA: TGTGCCAGCTCACGTTCAGGAGGGGGCCAAACGAACACCGGGGAGCTGTTTTTT
D gene: -; J gene: TRBJ2-7; CDR3 length: 12; clone size: -; V gene: TRBV10-3; CDR3 protein: CASRPSAGEQYF; CDR3 DNA: TGTGCCAGCAGGCCTAGCGCCGGCGAGCAGTACTTC
D gene: TRBD1; J gene: TRBJ1-4; CDR3 length: 20; clone size: -; V gene: TRBV28; CDR3 protein: CASSSISGTGAFPANEKLFF; CDR3 DNA: TGTGCCAGCAGCTCAATTAGTGGGACAGGCGCATTTCCAGCTAATGAAAAACTGTTTTTT
D gene: TRBD2; J gene: TRBJ2-2; CDR3 length: 17; clone size: once; V gene: TRBV5-1; CDR3 protein: CASSFYRGTSGYGELFF; CDR3 DNA: TGCGCCAGCAGCTTCTACCGGGGGACTAGCGGATACGGGGAGCTGTTTTTT
D gene: TRBD2; J gene: TRBJ2-3; CDR3 length: 15; clone size: -; V gene: TRBV7-2; CDR3 protein: CASSRDYTSTDTQYF; CDR3 DNA: TGTGCCAGCAGCCGGGACTACACTAGCACAGATACGCAGTATTTT
D gene: -; J gene: TRBJ2-7; CDR3 length: 15; clone size: few; V gene: TRBV28; CDR3 protein: CASSSGDKRVYEQYF; CDR3 DNA: TGTGCCAGCAGTAGCGGAGATAAAAGGGTCTACGAGCAGTACTTC
D gene: TRBD1; J gene: TRBJ1-2; CDR3 length: 17; clone size: -; V gene: TRBV27; CDR3 protein: CASTYPRDSEGNYGYTF; CDR3 DNA: TGTGCCAGCACCTACCCCCGGGACAGCGAGGGTAACTATGGCTACACCTTC
D gene: -; J gene: TRBJ1-4; CDR3 length: 16; clone size: -; V gene: TRBV6-1; CDR3 protein: CASSGRRIPRDEKLFF; CDR3 DNA: TGTGCCAGCAGTGGGAGACGGATCCCTAGAGATGAAAAACTGTTTTTT
D gene: -; J gene: TRBJ1-2; CDR3 length: 13; clone size: -; V gene: TRBV28; CDR3 protein: CASSFTGVRGYTF; CDR3 DNA: TGTGCCAGCAGTTTTACGGGGGTACGGGGCTACACCTTC
D gene: -; J gene: TRBJ2-2; CDR3 length: 14; clone size: -; V gene: TRBV7-9; CDR3 protein: CASTFGGLAGELFF; CDR3 DNA: TGTGCCAGCACCTTCGGGGGGCTGGCCGGGGAGCTGTTTTTT
D gene: -; J gene: TRBJ1-1; CDR3 length: 13; clone size: -; V gene: TRBV6-1; CDR3 protein: CASSESARAEAFF; CDR3 DNA: TGTGCCAGCAGTGAATCTGCACGGGCTGAAGCTTTCTTT
D gene: -; J gene: TRBJ2-5; CDR3 length: 9; clone size: -; V gene: TRBV27; CDR3 protein: CAVRETQYF; CDR3 DNA: TGTGCCGTACGAGAGACCCAGTACTTC
D gene: -; J gene: TRBJ1-2; CDR3 length: 13; clone size: -; V gene: TRBV6-6; CDR3 protein: CASSYGPAPGYTF; CDR3 DNA: TGTGCCAGCAGTTACGGGCCGGCCCCAGGCTACACCTTC
D gene: -; J gene: TRBJ2-1; CDR3 length: 14; clone size: -; V gene: TRBV28; CDR3 protein: CASMPLSSYNEQFF; CDR3 DNA: TGTGCCAGCATGCCGCTAAGCTCCTACAATGAGCAGTTCTTC
D gene: -; J gene: TRBJ2-1; CDR3 length: 15; clone size: -; V gene: TRBV30; CDR3 protein: CAWSKGYLSYNEQFF; CDR3 DNA: TGTGCCTGGAGTAAAGGCTACCTCTCCTACAATGAGCAGTTCTTC
D gene: -; J gene: TRBJ2-3; CDR3 length: 14; clone size: once; V gene: TRBV5-1; CDR3 protein: CASSLGGTTDTQYF; CDR3 DNA: TGCGCCAGCAGCTTGGGGGGTACAACAGATACGCAGTATTTT
D gene: -; J gene: TRBJ2-5; CDR3 length: 13; clone size: -; V gene: TRBV19; CDR3 protein: CASSSQVLGTQYF; CDR3 DNA: TGTGCCAGTAGTTCCCAGGTCCTGGGGACCCAGTACTTC
D gene: -; J gene: TRBJ2-7; CDR3 length: 13; clone size: -; V gene: TRBV28; CDR3 protein: CASSDTAYYEQYF; CDR3 DNA: TGTGCCAGCAGTGACACTGCATATTACGAGCAGTACTTC
D gene: TRBD2; J gene: TRBJ2-1; CDR3 length: 17; clone size: -; V gene: TRBV27; CDR3 protein: CASSQQGRRGGGNEQFF; CDR3 DNA: TGTGCCAGCAGTCAACAAGGGAGACGCGGGGGAGGGAATGAGCAGTTCTTC
D gene: -; J gene: TRBJ2-7; CDR3 length: 12; clone size: few; V gene: TRBV28; CDR3 protein: CASSRRNYEQYF; CDR3 DNA: TGTGCCAGCAGTCGCAGAAACTACGAGCAGTACTTC
D gene: -; J gene: TRBJ2-5; CDR3 length: 15; clone size: -; V gene: TRBV5-1; CDR3 protein: CASSLDVGRQETQYF; CDR3 DNA: TGCGCCAGCAGCTTGGACGTTGGCAGACAAGAGACCCAGTACTTC
D gene: -; J gene: TRBJ2-7; CDR3 length: 15; clone size: -; V gene: TRBV5-1; CDR3 protein: CASRKDRDRGYEQYF; CDR3 DNA: TGCGCCAGCCGCAAGGACCGGGACCGAGGCTACGAGCAGTACTTC
D gene: -; J gene: TRBJ1-2; CDR3 length: 15; clone size: -; V gene: TRBV6-1; CDR3 protein: CASSGQNLINYGYTF; CDR3 DNA: TGTGCCAGCAGTGGGCAGAACCTAATTAACTATGGCTACACCTTC
D gene: -; J gene: TRBJ1-1; CDR3 length: 14; clone size: -; V gene: TRBV19; CDR3 protein: CASSTRTALGEAFF; CDR3 DNA: TGTGCCAGTAGTACCAGGACAGCCCTAGGTGAAGCTTTCTTT
D gene: -; J gene: TRBJ2-3; CDR3 length: 14; clone size: -; V gene: TRBV5-1; CDR3 protein: CASRDVLSGNTQYF; CDR3 DNA: TGCGCCAGCAGGGATGTACTCTCGGGCAATACGCAGTATTTT